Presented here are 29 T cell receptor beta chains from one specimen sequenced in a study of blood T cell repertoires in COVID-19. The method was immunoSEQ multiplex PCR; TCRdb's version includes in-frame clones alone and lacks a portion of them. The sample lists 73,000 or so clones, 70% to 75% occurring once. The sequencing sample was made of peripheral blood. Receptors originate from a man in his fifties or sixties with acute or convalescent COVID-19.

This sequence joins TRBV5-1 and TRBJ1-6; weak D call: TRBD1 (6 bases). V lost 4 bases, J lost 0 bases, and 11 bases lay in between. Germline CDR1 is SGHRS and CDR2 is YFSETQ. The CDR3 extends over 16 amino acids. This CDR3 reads CASSITGSSYNSPLHF. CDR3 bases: TGCGCCAGCAGCATTACAGGGAGCTCCTATAATTCACCCCTCCACTTT.

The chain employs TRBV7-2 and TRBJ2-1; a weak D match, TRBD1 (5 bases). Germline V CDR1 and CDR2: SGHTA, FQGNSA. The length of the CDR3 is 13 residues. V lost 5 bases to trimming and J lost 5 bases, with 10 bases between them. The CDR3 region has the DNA TGTGCCAGCAGCCGACAGTTAGACAATGAGCAGTTCTTC. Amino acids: CASSRQLDNEQFF.

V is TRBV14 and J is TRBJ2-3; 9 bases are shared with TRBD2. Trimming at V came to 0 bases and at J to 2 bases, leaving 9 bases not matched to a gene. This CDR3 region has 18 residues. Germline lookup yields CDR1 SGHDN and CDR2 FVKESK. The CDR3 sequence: CASSQEGPRGRVTDTQYF. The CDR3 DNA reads TGTGCCAGCAGCCAAGAGGGCCCCCGCGGGAGGGTCACAGATACGCAGTATTTT.

CDR3 DNA: TGTGCCAGTTCGAGGGGGTTTGGTGAAAAACTGTTTTTT. It encodes CASSRGFGEKLFF. The rearrangement links TRBV19 to TRBJ1-4, with TRBD1 as a possible D gene (6 bases). With 8 bases removed from V and 7 bases from J, the gap between germline ends came to 14 bases. This CDR3 has 13 amino acids. Germline-derived CDR1 and CDR2 are LNHDA and SQIVND (reference sequence).

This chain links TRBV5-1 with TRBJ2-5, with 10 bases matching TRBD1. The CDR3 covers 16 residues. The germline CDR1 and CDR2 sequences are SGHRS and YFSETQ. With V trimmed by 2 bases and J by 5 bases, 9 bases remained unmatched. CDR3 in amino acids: CASSFAGTGAGETQYF. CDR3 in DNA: TGCGCCAGCAGCTTCGCCGGGACAGGGGCAGGGGAGACCCAGTACTTC.

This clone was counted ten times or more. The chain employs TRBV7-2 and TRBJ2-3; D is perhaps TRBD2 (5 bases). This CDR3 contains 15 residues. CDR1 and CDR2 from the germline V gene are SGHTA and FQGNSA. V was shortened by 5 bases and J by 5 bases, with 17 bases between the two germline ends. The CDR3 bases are TGTGCCAGCAGCCCCCCGGGGAGTGGGAGAGATACGCAGTATTTT. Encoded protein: CASSPPGSGRDTQYF.

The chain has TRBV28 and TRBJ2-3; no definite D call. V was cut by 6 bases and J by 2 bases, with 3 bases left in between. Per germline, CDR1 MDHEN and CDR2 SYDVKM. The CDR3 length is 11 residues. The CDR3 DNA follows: TGTGCCAGCAGAGCCACAGATACGCAGTATTTT. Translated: CASRATDTQYF.

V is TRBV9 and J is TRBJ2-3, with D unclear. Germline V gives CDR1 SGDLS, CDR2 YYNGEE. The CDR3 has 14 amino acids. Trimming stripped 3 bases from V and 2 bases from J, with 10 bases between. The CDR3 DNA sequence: TGTGCCAGCAGCGGAATAGCTGTCACAGATACGCAGTATTTT. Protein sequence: CASSGIAVTDTQYF.

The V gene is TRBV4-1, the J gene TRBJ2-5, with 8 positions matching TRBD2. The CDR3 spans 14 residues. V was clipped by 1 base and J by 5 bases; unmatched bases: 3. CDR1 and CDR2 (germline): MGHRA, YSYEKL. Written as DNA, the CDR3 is TGCGCCAGCAGCCAAGGGTCTAGCGGGGAGACCCAGTACTTC. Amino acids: CASSQGSSGETQYF.

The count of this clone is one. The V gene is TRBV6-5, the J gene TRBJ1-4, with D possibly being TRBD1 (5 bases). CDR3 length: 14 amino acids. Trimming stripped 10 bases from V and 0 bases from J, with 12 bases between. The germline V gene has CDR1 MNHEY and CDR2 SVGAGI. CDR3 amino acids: CATRQLATNEKLFF. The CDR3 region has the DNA TGTGCCACCCGACAGTTAGCAACTAATGAAAAACTGTTTTTT.

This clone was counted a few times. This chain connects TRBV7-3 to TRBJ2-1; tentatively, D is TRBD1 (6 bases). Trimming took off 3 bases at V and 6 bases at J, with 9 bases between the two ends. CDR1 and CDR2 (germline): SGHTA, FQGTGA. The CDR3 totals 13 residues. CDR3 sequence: CASSFPGVNEQFF. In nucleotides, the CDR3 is TGTGCCAGCAGCTTCCCAGGGGTCAATGAGCAGTTCTTC. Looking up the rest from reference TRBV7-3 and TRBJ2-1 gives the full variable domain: GAGVSQTPSNKVTEKGKYVELRCDPISGHTALYWYRQSLGQGPEFLIYFQGTGAADDSGLPNDRFFAVRPEGSVSTLKIQRTERGDSAVYLCASSFPGVNEQFFGPGTRLTVL.

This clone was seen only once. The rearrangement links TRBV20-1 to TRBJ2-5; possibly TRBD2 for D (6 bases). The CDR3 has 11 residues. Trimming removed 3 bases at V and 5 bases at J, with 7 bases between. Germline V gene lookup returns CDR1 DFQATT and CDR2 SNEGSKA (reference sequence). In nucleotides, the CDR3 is TGCAGTGCTAGGGCGGGGGAGACCCAGTACTTC. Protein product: CSARAGETQYF.

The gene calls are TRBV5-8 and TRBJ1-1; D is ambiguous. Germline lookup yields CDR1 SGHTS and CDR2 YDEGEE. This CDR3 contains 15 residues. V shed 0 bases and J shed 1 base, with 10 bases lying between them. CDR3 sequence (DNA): TGTGCCAGCAGCTTGGACAGAAACTCGAACACTGAAGCTTTCTTT. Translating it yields CASSLDRNSNTEAFF.

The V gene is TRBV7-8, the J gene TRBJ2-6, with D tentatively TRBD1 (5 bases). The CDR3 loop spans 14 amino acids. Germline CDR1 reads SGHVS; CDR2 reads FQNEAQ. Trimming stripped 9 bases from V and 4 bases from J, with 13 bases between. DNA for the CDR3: TGTGCCAGTCGGCAGGGAATGGGGGCCAACGTCCTGACTTTC. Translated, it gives CASRQGMGANVLTF.

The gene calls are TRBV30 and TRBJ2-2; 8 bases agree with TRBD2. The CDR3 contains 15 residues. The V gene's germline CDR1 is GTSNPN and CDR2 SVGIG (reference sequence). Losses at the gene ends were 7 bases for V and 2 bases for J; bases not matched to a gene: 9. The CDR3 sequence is CASGGPGSNTGELFF. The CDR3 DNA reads TGTGCCTCGGGGGGGCCTGGTAGTAACACCGGGGAGCTGTTTTTT.

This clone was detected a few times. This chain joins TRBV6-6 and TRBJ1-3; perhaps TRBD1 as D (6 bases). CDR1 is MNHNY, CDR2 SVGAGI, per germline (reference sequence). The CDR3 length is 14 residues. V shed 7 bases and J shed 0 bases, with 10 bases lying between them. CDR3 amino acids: CASTRQVSGNTIYF. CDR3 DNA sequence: TGTGCCAGCACCAGACAGGTCTCTGGAAACACCATATATTTT.

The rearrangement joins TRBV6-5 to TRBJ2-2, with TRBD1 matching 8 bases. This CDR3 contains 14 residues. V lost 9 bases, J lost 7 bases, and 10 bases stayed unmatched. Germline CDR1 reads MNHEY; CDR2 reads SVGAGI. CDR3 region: CASRPGGSGGELFF. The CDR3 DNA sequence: TGTGCCAGTAGACCAGGGGGCTCGGGCGGGGAGCTGTTTTTT.

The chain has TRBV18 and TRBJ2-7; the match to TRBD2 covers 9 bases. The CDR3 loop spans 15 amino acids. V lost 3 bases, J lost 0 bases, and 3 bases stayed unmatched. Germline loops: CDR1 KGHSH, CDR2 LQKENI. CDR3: CASSPSSGSSYEQYF. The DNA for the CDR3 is TGTGCCAGCTCACCTAGTAGCGGGAGCTCCTACGAGCAGTACTTC. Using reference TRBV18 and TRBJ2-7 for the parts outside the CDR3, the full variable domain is NAGVMQNPRHLVRRRGQEARLRCSPMKGHSHVYWYRQLPEEGLKFMVYLQKENIIDESGMPKERFSAEFPKEGPSILRIQQVVRGDSAAYFCASSPSSGSSYEQYFGPGTRLTVT.

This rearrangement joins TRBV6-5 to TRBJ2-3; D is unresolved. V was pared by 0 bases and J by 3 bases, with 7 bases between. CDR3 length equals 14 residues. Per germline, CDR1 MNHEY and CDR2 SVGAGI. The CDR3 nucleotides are TGTGCCAGCAGTTACTCTGTGTCTACAGATACGCAGTATTTT. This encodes CASSYSVSTDTQYF.

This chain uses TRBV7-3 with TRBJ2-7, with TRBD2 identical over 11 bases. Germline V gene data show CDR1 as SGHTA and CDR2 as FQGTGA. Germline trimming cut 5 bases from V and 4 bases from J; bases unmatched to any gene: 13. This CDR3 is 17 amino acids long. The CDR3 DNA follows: TGTGCCAGCAGCCAAACCGCTAGCGGGGGGAATCAGTACGAGCAGTACGTC. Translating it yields CASSQTASGGNQYEQYV.

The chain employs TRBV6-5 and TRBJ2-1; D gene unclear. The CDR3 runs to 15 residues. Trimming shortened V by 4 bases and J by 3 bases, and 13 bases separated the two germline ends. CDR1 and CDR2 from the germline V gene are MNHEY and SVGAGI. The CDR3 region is CASSSLSPLYNEQFF. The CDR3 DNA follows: TGTGCCAGCAGTTCTCTCTCCCCTCTCTACAATGAGCAGTTCTTC.

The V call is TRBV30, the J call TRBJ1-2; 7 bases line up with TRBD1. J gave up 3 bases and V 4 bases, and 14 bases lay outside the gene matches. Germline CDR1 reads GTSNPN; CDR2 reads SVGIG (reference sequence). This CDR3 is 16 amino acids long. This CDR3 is CAWTWAGGPTDYGYTF. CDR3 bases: TGTGCCTGGACGTGGGCAGGGGGACCCACAGACTATGGCTACACCTTC.

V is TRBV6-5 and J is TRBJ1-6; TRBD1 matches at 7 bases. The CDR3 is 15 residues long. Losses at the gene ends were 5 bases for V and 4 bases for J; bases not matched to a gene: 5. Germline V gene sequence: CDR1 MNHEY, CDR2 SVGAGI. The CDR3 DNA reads TGTGCCAGCAGTAGACAGGGATTGTATAATTCACCCCTCCACTTT. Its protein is CASSRQGLYNSPLHF.

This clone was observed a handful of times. The CDR3: CASSSSGAYEQYF. CDR3 in DNA: TGCGCCAGCAGCTCTAGCGGGGCCTACGAGCAGTACTTC. This chain connects TRBV10-1 to TRBJ2-7, with 9 positions matching TRBD2. Germline V gives CDR1 WNHNN, CDR2 SYGVQD (reference sequence). The CDR3 has 13 residues. Trimming removed 6 bases from V and 2 bases from J; junction bases left unmatched: 2.

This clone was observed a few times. The DNA for the CDR3 is TGCGCCAGCAGTGAATCCAGGGGGTCGATCGGGGAGCTGTTTTTT. This gives the protein CASSESRGSIGELFF. The rearrangement links TRBV10-1 to TRBJ2-2; 7 bases align to TRBD1. Germline V gene data show CDR1 as WNHNN and CDR2 as SYGVQD (reference sequence). V shed 3 bases, J shed 7 bases, and the junction held 8 bases outside the gene matches. There are 15 residues in the CDR3.

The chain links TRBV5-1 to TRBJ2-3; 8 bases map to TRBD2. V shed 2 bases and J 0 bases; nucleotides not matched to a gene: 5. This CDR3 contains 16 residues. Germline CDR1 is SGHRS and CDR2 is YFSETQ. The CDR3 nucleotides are TGCGCCAGCAGCTTCCCCCCGGGAGGGAGCACAGATACGCAGTATTTT. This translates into CASSFPPGGSTDTQYF.

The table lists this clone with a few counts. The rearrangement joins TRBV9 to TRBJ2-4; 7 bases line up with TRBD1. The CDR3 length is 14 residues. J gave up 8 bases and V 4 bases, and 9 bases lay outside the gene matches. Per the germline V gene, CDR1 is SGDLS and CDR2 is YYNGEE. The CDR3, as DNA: TGTGCCAGCAGCCCCACAGGGGATGATGACATTCAGTACTTC. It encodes CASSPTGDDDIQYF.

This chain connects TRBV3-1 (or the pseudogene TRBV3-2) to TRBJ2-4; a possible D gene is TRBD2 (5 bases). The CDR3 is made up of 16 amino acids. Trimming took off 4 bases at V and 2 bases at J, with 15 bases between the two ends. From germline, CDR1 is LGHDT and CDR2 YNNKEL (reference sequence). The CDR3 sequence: CASSPKVGDPKNIQYF. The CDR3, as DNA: TGTGCCAGCAGCCCCAAGGTCGGGGATCCCAAAAACATTCAGTACTTC.

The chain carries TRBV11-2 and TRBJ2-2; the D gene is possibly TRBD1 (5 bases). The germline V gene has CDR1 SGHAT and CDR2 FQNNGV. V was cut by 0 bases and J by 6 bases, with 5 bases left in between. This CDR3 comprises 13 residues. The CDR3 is CASSLEGAGELFF. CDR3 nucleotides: TGTGCCAGCAGCTTAGAAGGGGCCGGGGAGCTGTTTTTT.